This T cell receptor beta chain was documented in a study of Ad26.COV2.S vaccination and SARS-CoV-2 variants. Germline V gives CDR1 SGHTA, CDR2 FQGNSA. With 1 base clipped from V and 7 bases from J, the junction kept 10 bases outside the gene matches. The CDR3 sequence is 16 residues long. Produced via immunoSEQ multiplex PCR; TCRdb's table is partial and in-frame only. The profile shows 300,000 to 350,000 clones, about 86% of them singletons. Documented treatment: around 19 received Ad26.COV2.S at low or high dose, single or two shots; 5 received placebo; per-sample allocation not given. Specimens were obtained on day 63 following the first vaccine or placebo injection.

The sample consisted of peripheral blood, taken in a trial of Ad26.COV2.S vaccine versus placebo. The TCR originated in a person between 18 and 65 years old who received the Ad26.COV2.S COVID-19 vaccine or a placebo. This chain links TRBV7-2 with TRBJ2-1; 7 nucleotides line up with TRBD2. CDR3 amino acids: CASSLVRWRGSNEQFF. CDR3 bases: TGTGCCAGCAGCTTAGTTCGGTGGCGGGGGAGTAATGAGCAGTTCTTC.